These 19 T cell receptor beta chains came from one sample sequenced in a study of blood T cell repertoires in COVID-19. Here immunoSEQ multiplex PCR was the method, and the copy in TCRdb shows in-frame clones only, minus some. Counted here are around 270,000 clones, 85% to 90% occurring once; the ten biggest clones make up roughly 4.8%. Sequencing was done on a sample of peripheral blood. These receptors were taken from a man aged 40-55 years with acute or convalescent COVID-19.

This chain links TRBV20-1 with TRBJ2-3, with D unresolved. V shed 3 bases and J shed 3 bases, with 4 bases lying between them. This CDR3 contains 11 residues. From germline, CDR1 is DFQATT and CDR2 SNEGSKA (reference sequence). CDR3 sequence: CSASMTDTQYF. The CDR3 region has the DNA TGCAGTGCTAGCATGACAGATACGCAGTATTTT.

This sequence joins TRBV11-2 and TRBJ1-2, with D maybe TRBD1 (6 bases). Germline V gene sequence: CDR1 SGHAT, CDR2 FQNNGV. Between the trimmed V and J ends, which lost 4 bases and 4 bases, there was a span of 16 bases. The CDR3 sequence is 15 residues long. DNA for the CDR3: TGTGCCAGCAGCTCCTTGGGACAACCTTCCTATGGCTACACCTTC. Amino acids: CASSSLGQPSYGYTF. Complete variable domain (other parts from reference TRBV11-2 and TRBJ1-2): EAGVAQSPRYKIIEKRQSVAFWCNPISGHATLYWYQQILGQGPKLLIQFQNNGVVDDSQLPKDRFSAERLKGVDSTLKIQPAKLEDSAVYLCASSSLGQPSYGYTFGSGTRLTVV.

CDR3 nucleotide sequence: TGTGCCAGCAGCGATGGACAGGGAACCGGAAACACCATATATTTT. The encoded protein is CASSDGQGTGNTIYF. This chain joins TRBV7-7 and TRBJ1-3; 8 positions match TRBD1. In germline, CDR1 is SSHAT, CDR2 FNYEAQ (reference sequence). This CDR3 has 15 amino acids. The trim removed 5 bases at V and 4 bases at J, leaving 7 bases unmatched.

In DNA, the CDR3 is TGTGCCAGCAGCTTACTGACAGGGGGGGGAGGCTACACCTTC. This translates into CASSLLTGGGGYTF. V and J are TRBV7-8 and TRBJ1-2; 9 nucleotides agree with TRBD1. The germline V gene encodes CDR1 SGHVS and CDR2 FQNEAQ. Unmatched junction bases numbered 6, after V lost 2 bases and J lost 8 bases. The CDR3 is 14 amino acids.

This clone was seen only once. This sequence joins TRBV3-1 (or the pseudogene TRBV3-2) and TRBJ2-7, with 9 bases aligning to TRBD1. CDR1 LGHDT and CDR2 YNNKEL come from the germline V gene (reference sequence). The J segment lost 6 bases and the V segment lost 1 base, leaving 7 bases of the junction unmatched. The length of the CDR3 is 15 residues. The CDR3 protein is CASSQVWTGEGEQYF. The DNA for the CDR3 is TGTGCCAGCAGCCAAGTGTGGACAGGGGAAGGCGAGCAGTACTTC.

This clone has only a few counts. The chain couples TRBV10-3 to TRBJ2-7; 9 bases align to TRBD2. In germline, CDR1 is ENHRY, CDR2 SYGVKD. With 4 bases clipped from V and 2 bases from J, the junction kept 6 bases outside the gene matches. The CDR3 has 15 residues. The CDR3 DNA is TGTGCCATCAGTGGGTTCCTAGCGGGAACCTACGAGCAGTACTTC. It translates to CAISGFLAGTYEQYF.

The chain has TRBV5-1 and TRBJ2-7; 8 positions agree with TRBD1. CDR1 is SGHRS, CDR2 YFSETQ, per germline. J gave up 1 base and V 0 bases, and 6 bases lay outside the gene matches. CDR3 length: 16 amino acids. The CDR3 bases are TGCGCCAGCAGCTTGGCCGGGACAGGAAAGTCCTACGAGCAGTACTTC. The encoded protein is CASSLAGTGKSYEQYF.

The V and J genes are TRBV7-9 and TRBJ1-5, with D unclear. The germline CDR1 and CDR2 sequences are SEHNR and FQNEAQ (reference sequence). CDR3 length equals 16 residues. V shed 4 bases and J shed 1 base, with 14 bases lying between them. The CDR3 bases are TGTGCCAGCAGCTCTTTTTCTTTGGAGAGCAATCAGCCCCAGCATTTT. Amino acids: CASSSFSLESNQPQHF.

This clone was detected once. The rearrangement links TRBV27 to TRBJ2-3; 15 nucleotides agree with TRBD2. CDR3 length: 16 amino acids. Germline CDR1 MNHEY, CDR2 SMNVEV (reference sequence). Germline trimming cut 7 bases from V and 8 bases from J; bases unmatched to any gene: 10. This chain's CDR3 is CASTTGLAGGPGTQYF. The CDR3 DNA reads TGTGCCAGCACCACCGGACTAGCGGGGGGGCCGGGTACGCAGTATTTT.

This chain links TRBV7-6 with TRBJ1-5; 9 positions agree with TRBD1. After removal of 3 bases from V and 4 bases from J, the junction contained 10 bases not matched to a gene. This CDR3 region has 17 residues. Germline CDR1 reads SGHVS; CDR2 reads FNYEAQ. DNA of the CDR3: TGTGCCAGCAGCTTCCCCTGGGACAGGGCTGAAAATCAGCCCCAGCATTTT. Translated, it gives CASSFPWDRAENQPQHF.

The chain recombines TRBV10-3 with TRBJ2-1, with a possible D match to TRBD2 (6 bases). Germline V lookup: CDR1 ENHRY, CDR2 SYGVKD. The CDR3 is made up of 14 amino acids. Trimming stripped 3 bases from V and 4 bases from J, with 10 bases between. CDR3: CAISDRGVYNEQFF. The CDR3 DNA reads TGTGCCATCAGTGATCGCGGGGTATACAATGAGCAGTTCTTC.

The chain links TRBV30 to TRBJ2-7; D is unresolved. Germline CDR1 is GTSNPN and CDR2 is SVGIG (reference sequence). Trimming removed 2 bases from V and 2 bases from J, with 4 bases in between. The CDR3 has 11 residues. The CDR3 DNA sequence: TGTGCCTGGAGTCGGGCCTACGAGCAGTACTTC. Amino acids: CAWSRAYEQYF.

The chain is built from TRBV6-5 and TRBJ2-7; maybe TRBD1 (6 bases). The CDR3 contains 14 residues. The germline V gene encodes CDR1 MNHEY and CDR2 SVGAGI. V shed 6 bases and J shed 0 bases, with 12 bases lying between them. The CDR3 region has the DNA TGTGCCAGCAGACAGGGCCGTCACTCCTACGAGCAGTACTTC. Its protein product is CASRQGRHSYEQYF.

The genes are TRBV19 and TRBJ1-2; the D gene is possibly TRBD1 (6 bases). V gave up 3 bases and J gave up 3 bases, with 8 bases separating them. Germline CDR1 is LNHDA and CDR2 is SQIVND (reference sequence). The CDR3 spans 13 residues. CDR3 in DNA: TGTGCCAGTAGTATTGGACAGTACTATGGCTACACCTTC. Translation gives CASSIGQYYGYTF.

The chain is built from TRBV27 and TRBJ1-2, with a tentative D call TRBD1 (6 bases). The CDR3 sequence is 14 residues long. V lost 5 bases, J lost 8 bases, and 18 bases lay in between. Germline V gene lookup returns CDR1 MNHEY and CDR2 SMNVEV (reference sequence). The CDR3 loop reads CASSVLRGGGGYTF. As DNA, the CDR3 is TGTGCCAGCAGTGTTCTCAGGGGCGGAGGCGGCTACACCTTC.

The CDR3 loop is CASSTPGGTQYF. CDR3 bases: TGTGCCAGTAGTACCCCCGGTGGGACCCAGTACTTC. The J gene is TRBJ2-5, the V gene TRBV19; D gene uncertain. Trimming removed 4 bases from V and 7 bases from J, with 10 bases in between. CDR1 is LNHDA, CDR2 SQIVND, per germline (reference sequence). The CDR3 totals 12 residues. Full variable domain (outside the CDR3, taken from reference TRBV19 and TRBJ2-5): DGGITQSPKYLFRKEGQNVTLSCEQNLNHDAMYWYRQDPGQGLRLIYYSQIVNDFQKGDIAEGYSVSREKKESFPLTVTSAQKNPTAFYLCASSTPGGTQYFGPGTRLLVL.

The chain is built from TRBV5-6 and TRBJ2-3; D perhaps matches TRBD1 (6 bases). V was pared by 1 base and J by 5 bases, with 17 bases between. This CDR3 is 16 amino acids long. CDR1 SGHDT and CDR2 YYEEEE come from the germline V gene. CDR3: CASSLMGAVVVDTQYF. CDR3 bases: TGTGCCAGCAGCTTGATGGGGGCCGTAGTGGTAGATACGCAGTATTTT.

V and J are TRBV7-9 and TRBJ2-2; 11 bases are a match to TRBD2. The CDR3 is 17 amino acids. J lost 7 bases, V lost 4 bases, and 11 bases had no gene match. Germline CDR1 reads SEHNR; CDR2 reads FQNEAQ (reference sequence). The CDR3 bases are TGTGCCAGCAGCTCCCGACTAGCGGGGATCTTGTTCGGGGAGCTGTTTTTT. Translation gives CASSSRLAGILFGELFF.

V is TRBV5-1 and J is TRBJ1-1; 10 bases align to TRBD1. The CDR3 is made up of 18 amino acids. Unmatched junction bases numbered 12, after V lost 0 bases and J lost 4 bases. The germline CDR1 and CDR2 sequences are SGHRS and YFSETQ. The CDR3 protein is CASSLATGGGFEGTEAFF. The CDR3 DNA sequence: TGCGCCAGCAGCTTGGCGACAGGGGGCGGATTTGAAGGCACTGAAGCTTTCTTT.